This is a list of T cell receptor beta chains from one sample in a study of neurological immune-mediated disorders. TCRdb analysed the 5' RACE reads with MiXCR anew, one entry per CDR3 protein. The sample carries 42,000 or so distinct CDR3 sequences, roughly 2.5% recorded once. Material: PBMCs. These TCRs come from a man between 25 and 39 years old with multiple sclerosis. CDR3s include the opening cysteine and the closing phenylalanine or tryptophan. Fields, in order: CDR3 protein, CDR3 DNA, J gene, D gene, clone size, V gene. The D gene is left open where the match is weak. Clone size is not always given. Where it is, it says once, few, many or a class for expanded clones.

CDR3: CASSFPLAAPEAFF; DNA: TGTGCCAGCAGCTTCCCCCTGGCCGCACCTGAAGCTTTCTTT; J: TRBJ1-1; D: NA; size: large; V: TRBV13
CDR3: CSVLGGRLSYEQYF; DNA: TGCAGCGTACTAGGTGGGCGCCTCTCCTACGAGCAGTACTTC; J: TRBJ2-7; D: NA; size: many; V: TRBV29-1
CDR3: CASSVEASDQPQHF; DNA: TGTGCCAGCAGCGTAGAGGCTAGTGATCAGCCCCAGCATTTT; J: TRBJ1-5; D: NA; size: many; V: TRBV9
CDR3: CASSDSAASGDTGELFF; DNA: TGTGCCAGCAGTGACTCGGCGGCTAGCGGGGACACCGGGGAGCTGTTTTTT; J: TRBJ2-2; D: TRBD2; size: many; V: TRBV6-4
CDR3: CASSVPRVGTGHNQPQHF; DNA: TGTGCCAGCAGTGTCCCGAGGGTCGGGACAGGCCACAATCAGCCCCAGCATTTT; J: TRBJ1-5; D: TRBD1; size: many; V: TRBV28
CDR3: CASSLGWTYEQYF; DNA: TGCGCCAGCAGCTTGGGATGGACCTACGAGCAGTACTTC; J: TRBJ2-7; D: NA; size: many; V: TRBV5-1
CDR3: CASSLGLAGGGDEQFF; DNA: TGTGCCAGCAGTTTAGGGCTAGCGGGGGGCGGGGATGAGCAGTTCTTC; J: TRBJ2-1; D: TRBD2; size: many; V: TRBV12-3/TRBV12-4
CDR3: CASSLEGRRGEAFF; DNA: TGCGCCAGCAGCTTGGAAGGGCGGAGGGGTGAAGCTTTCTTT; J: TRBJ1-1; D: NA; size: many; V: TRBV5-1
CDR3: CASSLGTDNQPQHF; DNA: TGCGCCAGCAGCTTGGGGACAGACAATCAGCCCCAGCATTTT; J: TRBJ1-5; D: NA; size: many; V: TRBV5-1
CDR3: CASRAEISYNEQFF; DNA: TGTGCCAGCAGGGCCGAAATCTCCTACAATGAGCAGTTCTTC; J: TRBJ2-1; D: NA; size: many; V: TRBV4-2
CDR3: CASSFAAGSTGGETQYF; DNA: TGTGCCAGCAGCTTCGCTGCGGGGAGTACCGGGGGAGAGACCCAGTACTTC; J: TRBJ2-5; D: NA; size: NA; V: TRBV11-3
CDR3: CASSLVGTGFNEQFF; DNA: TGTGCCAGCAGCTTAGTGGGGACAGGGTTCAATGAGCAGTTCTTC; J: TRBJ2-1; D: TRBD1; size: many; V: TRBV11-2
CDR3: CASSEGGQLLETQYF; DNA: TGTGCCAGCAGCGAAGGGGGGCAACTCCTAGAGACCCAGTACTTC; J: TRBJ2-5; D: NA; size: few; V: TRBV7-3
CDR3: CASSYGQATEAFF; DNA: TGTGCCAGCAGTTACGGACAGGCCACTGAAGCTTTCTTT; J: TRBJ1-1; D: TRBD1; size: many; V: TRBV6-5
CDR3: CASTRQGSPDTQYF; DNA: TGTGCCAGCACGAGACAGGGATCTCCAGATACGCAGTATTTT; J: TRBJ2-3; D: TRBD1; size: many; V: TRBV7-6
CDR3: CSARSGHEQYF; DNA: TGCAGTGCTAGGTCCGGGCATGAGCAGTACTTC; J: TRBJ2-7; D: NA; size: NA; V: TRBV20-1
CDR3: CAISTGWGGPTDTQYF; DNA: TGTGCCATCAGCACGGGGTGGGGCGGACCCACAGATACGCAGTATTTT; J: TRBJ2-3; D: NA; size: many; V: TRBV10-3
CDR3: CASSQVGSEQYF; DNA: TGTGCCAGCAGCCAAGTGGGCTCCGAGCAGTACTTC; J: TRBJ2-7; D: NA; size: many; V: TRBV4-2
CDR3: CASSLSGRVDEQYF; DNA: TGTGCCAGCAGCTTAAGCGGGAGGGTAGACGAGCAGTACTTC; J: TRBJ2-7; D: TRBD2; size: many; V: TRBV7-2
CDR3: CSASTGPMNTEAFF; DNA: TGCAGTGCTAGCACAGGGCCCATGAACACTGAAGCTTTCTTT; J: TRBJ1-1; D: NA; size: many; V: TRBV20-1
CDR3: CSADSSYEQYF; DNA: TGCAGTGCGGACTCCTCCTACGAGCAGTACTTC; J: TRBJ2-7; D: NA; size: many; V: TRBV20-1
CDR3: CASSLCRLEDNEKLFF; DNA: TGTGCCAGCAGTTTATGTCGACTCGAAGATAATGAAAAACTGTTTTTT; J: TRBJ1-4; D: NA; size: many; V: TRBV27